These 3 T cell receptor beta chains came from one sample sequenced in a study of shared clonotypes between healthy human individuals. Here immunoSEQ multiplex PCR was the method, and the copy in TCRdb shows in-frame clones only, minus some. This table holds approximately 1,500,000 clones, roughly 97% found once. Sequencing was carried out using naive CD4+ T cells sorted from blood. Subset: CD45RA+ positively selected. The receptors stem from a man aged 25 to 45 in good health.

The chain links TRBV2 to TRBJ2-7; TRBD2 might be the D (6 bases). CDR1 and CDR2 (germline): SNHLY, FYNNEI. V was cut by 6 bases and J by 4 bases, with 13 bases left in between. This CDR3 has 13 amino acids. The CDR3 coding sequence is TGTGCCAGCAGGGATAGCGGACAATACGAGCAGTACTTC. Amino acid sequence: CASRDSGQYEQYF.

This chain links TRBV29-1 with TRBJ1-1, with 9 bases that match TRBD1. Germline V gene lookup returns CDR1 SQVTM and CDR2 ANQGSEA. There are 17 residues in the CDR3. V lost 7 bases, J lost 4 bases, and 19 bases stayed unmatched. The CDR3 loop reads CSANTIGTGFGSTEAFF. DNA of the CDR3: TGCAGCGCAAACACCATCGGGACAGGGTTTGGGAGCACTGAAGCTTTCTTT.

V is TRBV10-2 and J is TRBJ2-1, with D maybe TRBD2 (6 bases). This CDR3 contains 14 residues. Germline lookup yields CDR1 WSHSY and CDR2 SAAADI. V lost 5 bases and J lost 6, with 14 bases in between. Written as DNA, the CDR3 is TGCGCCAGCAGTCCTCTCCCGGGAGCCAATGAGCAGTTCTTC. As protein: CASSPLPGANEQFF.